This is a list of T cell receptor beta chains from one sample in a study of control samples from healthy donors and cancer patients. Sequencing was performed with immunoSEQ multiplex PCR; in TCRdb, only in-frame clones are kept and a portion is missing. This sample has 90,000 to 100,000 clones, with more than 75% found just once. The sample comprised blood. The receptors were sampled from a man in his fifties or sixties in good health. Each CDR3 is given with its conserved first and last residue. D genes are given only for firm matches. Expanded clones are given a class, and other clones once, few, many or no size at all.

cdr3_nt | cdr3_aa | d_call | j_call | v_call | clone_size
TGTGCCACCAGTGACCCAGGGGACCCGAACACCGGGGAGCTGTTTTTT | CATSDPGDPNTGELFF | NA | TRBJ2-2 | TRBV24-1 | NA
TGTGCCTGGAGTGGGACAGTCAGCCTCACAGATACGCAGTATTTT | CAWSGTVSLTDTQYF | NA | TRBJ2-3 | TRBV30 | NA
TGTGCCACCAGTCCGGACGGAGGGGTGAACACTGAAGCTTTCTTT | CATSPDGGVNTEAFF | NA | TRBJ1-1 | TRBV24-1 | NA
TGCGCCAGCAGCTTTACGGGGGCGCAGGAGCAGTACTTC | CASSFTGAQEQYF | NA | TRBJ2-7 | TRBV5-4 | NA
TGTGCCACCAGTGACCCCACTTGGGGAGGATTCCAAGAGACCCAGTACTTC | CATSDPTWGGFQETQYF | NA | TRBJ2-5 | TRBV24-1 | NA
TGTGCCAGCAGTCGACAGGGGAAGAATGAAAAACTGTTTTTT | CASSRQGKNEKLFF | TRBD1 | TRBJ1-4 | TRBV5-5 | NA
TGTGCCAGCAGCCCCGTCCGGACCATGAGGGATACGCAGTATTTT | CASSPVRTMRDTQYF | NA | TRBJ2-3 | TRBV3-1/TRBV3-2 | few
TGTGCCACCAGCAATCCAGGGGGCGCGGCCGGGGAGCTGTTTTTT | CATSNPGGAAGELFF | TRBD1 | TRBJ2-2 | TRBV15 | NA
TGTGCCAGCAGCCCCAGGGGACAGGCCTTTAATTCACCCCTCCACTTT | CASSPRGQAFNSPLHF | TRBD1 | TRBJ1-6 | TRBV9 | NA
TGCGCCAGCAGTGAAAGGTTGACAGGGGTAGATACGCAGTATTTT | CASSERLTGVDTQYF | TRBD1 | TRBJ2-3 | TRBV10-1 | NA
TGCGCCAGCAGCGCGGACAGAATAAATGAGCAGTTCTTC | CASSADRINEQFF | NA | TRBJ2-1 | TRBV5-1 | NA
TGTGCCAGCAGCTTGGCACCGAATATCTACGAGCAGTACTTC | CASSLAPNIYEQYF | NA | TRBJ2-7 | TRBV5-6 | few
TGTGCCAGCAGTCAGGCCCTGAGCGCCTATAATTCACCCCTCCACTTT | CASSQALSAYNSPLHF | NA | TRBJ1-6 | TRBV6-2/TRBV6-3 | NA
TGTGCCATCAGTGAGCAACAGGGAATTGTTTACGAGCAGTACTTC | CAISEQQGIVYEQYF | NA | TRBJ2-7 | TRBV10-3 | NA
TGTGCCAGCAGCTCGGGCCCCTCCTACGAGCAGTACTTC | CASSSGPSYEQYF | NA | TRBJ2-7 | TRBV13 | NA
TGTGCCAGCAGCTTGTTTGTAGAGACCCAGTACTTC | CASSLFVETQYF | NA | TRBJ2-5 | TRBV5-4 | few
TGTGCCAGCAGCTTAACTGCAGGCCCAGGCACTGAAGCTTTCTTT | CASSLTAGPGTEAFF | NA | TRBJ1-1 | TRBV7-3 | many
TGTGCCACCAGAGGGCCAGGGGGGAACACCGGGGAGCTGTTTTTT | CATRGPGGNTGELFF | TRBD1 | TRBJ2-2 | TRBV24-1 | once
TGTGCCAGCAGCTTGTTCTCAGGTACCTACGAGCAGTACTTC | CASSLFSGTYEQYF | NA | TRBJ2-7 | TRBV5-4 | NA
TGCGCCAGCAGCTCGCCGGGACTAGCGGGTCCGCGGGAGCAGTTCTTC | CASSSPGLAGPREQFF | TRBD2 | TRBJ2-1 | TRBV5-1 | NA
TGTGCCAGCAGCGACCTACAGTCCTATGGCTACACCTTC | CASSDLQSYGYTF | NA | TRBJ1-2 | TRBV27 | NA
TGTGCCAGCAGTTATATTACAGGGACCGTGGAGACCCAGTACTTC | CASSYITGTVETQYF | NA | TRBJ2-5 | TRBV6-2/TRBV6-3 | NA
TGCAGCGTTGAAGAGGGGGACGTCCAGTACTTC | CSVEEGDVQYF | NA | TRBJ2-7 | TRBV29-1 | NA
TGTGCCAGCAGCAAAGGGTTGACAGGCCCCTCTGGGGCCAACGTCCTGACTTTC | CASSKGLTGPSGANVLTF | NA | TRBJ2-6 | TRBV21-1 | NA
TGTGCCACCATGACAGGGAATGAGCAGTTCTTC | CATMTGNEQFF | TRBD1 | TRBJ2-1 | TRBV24-1 | NA
TGTGCCAGCAGCCCCCTGTTGTCCAGGGGGCAAGAGACCCAGTACTTC | CASSPLLSRGQETQYF | TRBD1 | TRBJ2-5 | TRBV4-2 | NA
TGTGCCAGCAGCTCACAACATATAACTAGAGAGACCCAGTACTTC | CASSSQHITRETQYF | NA | TRBJ2-5 | TRBV7-6 | NA
TGTGCCAGCTGGGCGCTTGGTAGCAATCAGCCCCAGCATTTT | CASWALGSNQPQHF | NA | TRBJ1-5 | TRBV6-5 | NA
TGTGCCAGCAGCGTGGTCGGACGGGAGGGGAATGAGCAGTTCTTC | CASSVVGREGNEQFF | TRBD2 | TRBJ2-1 | TRBV9 | NA
TGCAGTGCTAGTCCCCCCAGGGCCCCCACAGATACGCAGTATTTT | CSASPPRAPTDTQYF | NA | TRBJ2-3 | TRBV20-1 | once
TGTGCCTGGAACTGGCCCAGCTCTGGGGCCAACGTCCTGACTTTC | CAWNWPSSGANVLTF | NA | TRBJ2-6 | TRBV30 | NA
TGTGCCAGTACACAGAGTAGAGGACAGTCGCCCTATGGCTACACCTTC | CASTQSRGQSPYGYTF | NA | TRBJ1-2 | TRBV19 | NA
TGTGCCAGCCGCTGGATGTACACCGGGGAGCTGTTTTTT | CASRWMYTGELFF | NA | TRBJ2-2 | TRBV2 | NA
TGTGCCAGCAGTCCCGGGCAGGGGGACCGCTATGGCTACACCTTC | CASSPGQGDRYGYTF | TRBD1 | TRBJ1-2 | TRBV6-5 | NA
TGTGCCAGCAGTCCAGGACAAATAAGTGAAAAACTGTTTTTT | CASSPGQISEKLFF | NA | TRBJ1-4 | TRBV28 | NA
TGTGCCAGCAGCTTAGCTGGGGACAGGGGAAACACCATATATTTT | CASSLAGDRGNTIYF | TRBD1 | TRBJ1-3 | TRBV7-9 | NA
TGCGCCAGCTCCCCGGAGGGGAGCTCCTACGAGCAGTACTTC | CASSPEGSSYEQYF | NA | TRBJ2-7 | TRBV5-1 | once
TGCGCCAGCAGCCATCCTAGGGAATCTGGAAACACCATATATTTT | CASSHPRESGNTIYF | NA | TRBJ1-3 | TRBV4-1 | once
TGCGCCAGCAGCTTGTCGGGATTATCAGCTGAAGCTTTCTTT | CASSLSGLSAEAFF | NA | TRBJ1-1 | TRBV5-1 | NA
TGTGCCAGCGGAGGACAGGGAGAGGGCTATGGCTACACCTTC | CASGGQGEGYGYTF | TRBD1 | TRBJ1-2 | TRBV6-5 | NA
TGTGCCAGCAGCTTAACGAGCTTTGCAGGGGGTCAGCCCCAGCATTTT | CASSLTSFAGGQPQHF | TRBD1 | TRBJ1-5 | TRBV7-3 | few
TGTGCCAGCAGTGAAGCCAGGGGGCTAGGGACCCAGTACTTC | CASSEARGLGTQYF | TRBD1 | TRBJ2-5 | TRBV2 | NA
TGTGCCAGCAGTCCGACTAGCGGGACACAAGAGACCCAGTACTTC | CASSPTSGTQETQYF | TRBD2 | TRBJ2-5 | TRBV2 | once
TGCAGCGTTGAAGGGGATTACCGTACCGGGGAGCTGTTTTTT | CSVEGDYRTGELFF | NA | TRBJ2-2 | TRBV29-1 | NA
TGTGCCAGCAGTTTGGGGTTCTCGTACCAAGAGACCCAGTACTTC | CASSLGFSYQETQYF | NA | TRBJ2-5 | TRBV27 | NA
TGTGCCAGCAGGGAGGCGACTAGCCCCTACAATGAGCAGTTCTTC | CASREATSPYNEQFF | TRBD2 | TRBJ2-1 | TRBV2 | NA
TGTGCCAGCAGTGTCCAGGGGAGGAATTCACCCCTCCACTTT | CASSVQGRNSPLHF | NA | TRBJ1-6 | TRBV2 | NA
TGTGCCAGCAGCCCGCGTGGGTCTAGGGATACGCAGTATTTT | CASSPRGSRDTQYF | NA | TRBJ2-3 | TRBV5-4 | NA
TGCGCCAGCAGCTCCTACGACCGATACGAGCAGTACTTC | CASSSYDRYEQYF | NA | TRBJ2-7 | TRBV5-1 | NA
TGCGCCAGCAGCCAAGATCTAACGGGCACCGGGGAGCTGTTTTTT | CASSQDLTGTGELFF | NA | TRBJ2-2 | TRBV4-1 | NA
TGTGCCAGCAGCCAAGCGGGGACTAGCTTTAGAAAGACCCAGTACTTC | CASSQAGTSFRKTQYF | TRBD2 | TRBJ2-5 | TRBV3-1/TRBV3-2 | NA
TGTGCCAGCAGTTCCCCGACAGGATCTGGCTACACCTTC | CASSSPTGSGYTF | NA | TRBJ1-2 | TRBV2 | few
TGCGCCAGCAGCTTATCCGGGAAGAATGATGGCTACACCTTC | CASSLSGKNDGYTF | NA | TRBJ1-2 | TRBV5-1 | few
TGCAGCGTTGAAGATCTCCGGCACGGAGGCTACACCTTC | CSVEDLRHGGYTF | NA | TRBJ1-2 | TRBV29-1 | few